This T cell receptor (beta chain) stems from a study of CD8 T cells in ankylosing spondylitis. This CDR3 region has 14 residues. Germline values: CDR1 MNHEY, CDR2 SMNVEV (reference sequence). Trimming took 3 bases from V and 4 from J, leaving 12 bases between them. This clonotype appeared many times. Antigen: not known. TCRdb re-derived calls from the 5' RACE reads in MiXCR, one entry per CDR3 protein. The sample holds approximately 130,000 distinct CDR3 sequences; roughly a tenth are singletons and the top ten take roughly 3.4%. Findings of the study overall: Earlier reports found some motif variants in synovial fluid and blood in reactive arthritis.

This sequence joins TRBV27 and TRBJ1-1, with unresolved D. This sequence originates from a male donor with ankylosing spondylitis or in good health (not recorded which). Sample: blood, either unsorted or a sorted T cell fraction (not recorded which). CDR3 bases: TGTGCCAGCAGTTTGCGGGAAGGTGTCACTGAAGCTTTCTTT. It codes for CASSLREGVTEAFF.